The 20 T cell receptor beta chains below come from one sample, sequenced in a study of beta chain features in type 1 diabetes. Reverse transcribing all isolated RNA meant expressed TCRB transcripts were sequenced. Clones were read by immunoSEQ multiplex PCR, and TCRdb kept only the in-frame ones, dropping some. The sample holds some 200,000 clones, approximately 11% seen once. Sequences were obtained from central memory CD4+ T cells from blood. The source of these receptors is a man aged 18 to 29 in good health.

The V and J genes are TRBV10-3 and TRBJ2-1; 7 bases line up with TRBD1. Trimming removed 0 bases from V and 5 bases from J; junction bases left unmatched: 4. This CDR3 region has 15 residues. Germline assignment: CDR1 ENHRY and CDR2 SYGVKD. CDR3 residues: CAISESMTGNNEQFF. CDR3 bases: TGTGCCATCAGTGAGTCGATGACAGGGAACAATGAGCAGTTCTTC.

This clone turned up a few times. CDR3 in amino acids: CASRRDPDGNTIYF. The CDR3 DNA is TGTGCCAGCAGGCGGGATCCCGATGGAAACACCATATATTTT. J is TRBJ1-3 and V is TRBV9; D is unresolved. The CDR3 loop spans 14 amino acids. V lost 5 bases and J lost 3, with 12 bases in between. Germline CDR1 reads SGDLS; CDR2 reads YYNGEE.

This clone appeared a few times. One end of the junction fails to match germline, which may point to a read error. This rearrangement joins TRBV30 to TRBJ2-5; TRBD2 might be the D (5 bases). The CDR3 has 13 amino acids. Germline V gene lookup returns CDR1 GTSNPN and CDR2 SVGIG (reference sequence). The CDR3 loop is CAWSGGLQKTQYF. The CDR3 nucleotides read TGTGCCTGGAGTGGCGGACTCCAAAAGACCCAGTACTTC.

This clone was detected a few times. The chain combines TRBV9 with TRBJ2-1; no clear D gene. Germline V gives CDR1 SGDLS, CDR2 YYNGEE. This CDR3 has 13 amino acids. V lost 3 bases and J lost 4, with 8 bases in between. The chain's CDR3 is CASSEDQYNEQFF. The CDR3 nucleotides are TGTGCCAGCAGCGAGGACCAGTACAATGAGCAGTTCTTC.

This clone was seen repeatedly, ten times or more. The V gene is TRBV5-8, the J gene TRBJ2-6; weak D call: TRBD1 (6 bases). CDR3 length equals 16 residues. Trimming pared 4 bases from V and 4 bases from J, leaving 15 bases between. Germline CDR1 is SGHTS and CDR2 is YDEGEE. DNA of the CDR3: TGTGCCAGCAGCGCCAACAGGGTTTCAGGGGCCAACGTCCTGACTTTC. Protein sequence: CASSANRVSGANVLTF.

The gene calls are TRBV15 and TRBJ1-5; no definite D call. V lost 0 bases, J lost 1 base, and 7 bases lay in between. The CDR3 has 15 amino acids. CDR1 and CDR2 (germline): LNHNV, YYDKDF (reference sequence). The CDR3, as DNA: TGTGCCACCAGCAGAGATGCCCTAAGCAATCAGCCCCAGCATTTT. This encodes CATSRDALSNQPQHF.

This clone was detected a few times. The chain combines TRBV15 with TRBJ2-1; D may correspond to TRBD1 or TRBD2 (5 bases each). The CDR3 is 14 residues long. Germline V lookup: CDR1 LNHNV, CDR2 YYDKDF (reference sequence). Deletions cut 1 base from V and 13 bases from J, with 17 bases between. The CDR3 DNA follows: TGTGCCACCAGCAGAGCCATAGTGGGGGAAGAACAGTTCTTC. Translation gives CATSRAIVGEEQFF.

V gene TRBV4-1 combines with J gene TRBJ2-5; 8 nucleotides agree with TRBD2. Germline values: CDR1 MGHRA, CDR2 YSYEKL. The length of the CDR3 is 14 residues. Trimming took 8 bases from V and 5 from J; bases not matched to a gene: 10. CDR3 nucleotides: TGCGCCAGCCCGGGAGGGGGGTCGGAGGAGACCCAGTACTTC. This translates into CASPGGGSEETQYF.

At least ten counts were recorded for this clone. The rearrangement joins TRBV19 to TRBJ2-5; D not certain. Germline V gene sequence: CDR1 LNHDA, CDR2 SQIVND (reference sequence). This CDR3 region has 13 residues. CDR3 in amino acids: CGNWTLHQETQYF. The CDR3 nucleotides read TGTGGCAATTGGACGTTACACCAAGAGACCCAGTACTTC.

This clone was counted between two and nine times. The genes are TRBV4-2 and TRBJ2-1; 9 bases are a match to TRBD2. J lost 12 bases, V lost 1 base, and 13 bases had no gene match. The CDR3 extends over 16 amino acids. The V gene's germline CDR1 is LGHNA and CDR2 YNFKEQ. In DNA form, the CDR3 reads TGTGCCAGCAGCCAAGGGGATAGCGGGAGAGTCTCGGGGCAGTTCTTC. Residues: CASSQGDSGRVSGQFF.

This clone has more than one count but fewer than ten. V gene TRBV6-5 combines with J gene TRBJ2-5; D might be TRBD2 (6 bases). This CDR3 region has 13 residues. Trimming cost V 8 bases and J 5 bases, with 15 bases left between them. The germline gives CDR1 MNHEY, CDR2 SVGAGI. For the CDR3, the DNA is TGTGCCAGCGGTCGGGGAGGACCCGAGACCCAGTACTTC. Amino acids: CASGRGGPETQYF.

This clone was picked up one time. J is TRBJ2-5 and V is TRBV5-4; TRBD1 is a possible D gene (5 bases). The CDR3 runs 13 residues. From germline, CDR1 is SGHNT and CDR2 YYREEE (reference sequence). Between the trimmed V and J ends, which lost 4 bases and 1 base, there was a span of 8 bases. CDR3 amino acids: CASSGRVQETQYF. Here the CDR3 DNA reads TGTGCCAGCAGCGGCAGGGTCCAAGAGACCCAGTACTTC.

The rearrangement joins TRBV28 to TRBJ2-7; D gene unclear. Trimming left V 3 bases short and J 6 bases short, with 18 bases between. The CDR3 length is 15 residues. Looked up from germline, CDR1 is MDHEN and CDR2 is SYDVKM. The CDR3 loop reads CASSFSGGSPREQYF. The DNA of the CDR3 is TGTGCCAGCAGTTTCTCAGGCGGATCCCCCCGCGAGCAGTACTTC.

Only a few counts were recorded for this clone. This chain links TRBV25-1 with TRBJ2-7; tentatively, D is TRBD2 (5 bases). This CDR3 spans 16 amino acids. CDR1 MGHDK and CDR2 SYGVNS come from the germline V gene. Between the trimmed V and J ends, which lost 4 bases and 6 bases, there was a span of 22 bases. The CDR3 loop is CASSGAPRIGIVEQYF. DNA of the CDR3: TGTGCCAGCAGTGGGGCCCCGAGAATCGGGATTGTCGAGCAGTACTTC.

This clone came up a few times. The chain employs TRBV28 and TRBJ2-7; tentative D call: TRBD2 (6 bases). The germline V and J ends were trimmed by 4 bases and 2 bases, with 6 bases remaining between them. The CDR3 spans 12 residues. The germline V gene has CDR1 MDHEN and CDR2 SYDVKM. The CDR3 loop reads CASSSGAYEQYF. In DNA, the CDR3 is TGTGCCAGCAGTTCGGGGGCCTACGAGCAGTACTTC.

This clone was detected only a few times. The J gene is TRBJ1-1, the V gene TRBV30, with D unclear. The V end was cut by 1 base, the J end by 6 bases, with 9 bases between. In germline, CDR1 is GTSNPN, CDR2 SVGIG (reference sequence). The CDR3 totals 12 residues. CDR3 sequence (DNA): TGTGCCTGGAGTGCCGGACGCGCTGAAGCTTTCTTT. This gives the protein CAWSAGRAEAFF.

The chain uses TRBV30 and TRBJ2-7; 11 bases agree with TRBD2. Germline V gives CDR1 GTSNPN, CDR2 SVGIG (reference sequence). V trimming: 8 bases; J trimming: 1 base; junction bases outside the gene matches: 7. The CDR3 consists of 14 residues. The CDR3 loop is CAGEGTSGSYEQYF. CDR3 DNA sequence: TGTGCCGGGGAGGGGACTAGCGGATCCTACGAGCAGTACTTC.

The sample holds many counts of this clone. The rearrangement joins TRBV7-2 to TRBJ2-2; TRBD1 matches at 9 bases. Germline V lookup: CDR1 SGHTA, CDR2 FQGNSA. J gave up 7 bases and V 1 base, and 10 bases lay outside the gene matches. The CDR3 loop spans 17 amino acids. CDR3 loop: CASSLDPVQGAVGELFF. The CDR3 region has the DNA TGTGCCAGCAGCTTAGACCCAGTACAGGGGGCAGTCGGGGAGCTGTTTTTT. Looking up the rest from reference TRBV7-2 and TRBJ2-2 gives the full variable domain: GAGVSQSPSNKVTEKGKDVELRCDPISGHTALYWYRQSLGQGLEFLIYFQGNSAPDKSGLPSDRFSAERTGGSVSTLTIQRTQQEDSAVYLCASSLDPVQGAVGELFFGEGSRLTVL.

V usage is TRBV6-6 and J usage is TRBJ2-1; 8 bases agree with TRBD1. This CDR3 spans 15 amino acids. V lost 6 bases, J lost 5 bases, and 9 bases stayed unmatched. Germline lookup yields CDR1 MNHNY and CDR2 SVGAGI (reference sequence). DNA of the CDR3: TGTGCCAGCAGAAAGGACAGGGTATCCCACAATGAGCAGTTCTTC. As protein: CASRKDRVSHNEQFF.

The table lists this clone with many counts. The chain recombines TRBV11-3 with TRBJ2-1, with D unclear. Germline CDR1 reads SGHNT; CDR2 reads YENEEA. Trimming removed 5 bases at V and 5 bases at J, with 4 bases between. This CDR3 spans 11 amino acids. The CDR3 spells CASSGNNEQFF. The CDR3 DNA reads as TGTGCCAGCAGCGGCAACAATGAGCAGTTCTTC. Full variable domain (missing parts from reference TRBV11-3 and TRBJ2-1): EAGVVQSPRYKIIEKKQPVAFWCNPISGHNTLYWYLQNLGQGPELLIRYENEEAVDDSQLPKDRFSAERLKGVDSTLKIQPAELGDSAVYLCASSGNNEQFFGPGTRLTVL.